This record covers a single T cell receptor (beta chain). These data originate in a study of T cells in localized non-small cell lung cancer. The CDR3 runs 14 residues. The germline CDR1 and CDR2 sequences are MDHEN and SYDVKM. V was shortened by 3 bases and J by 4 bases, with 12 bases between the two germline ends. The method was immunoSEQ multiplex PCR; TCRdb's version includes in-frame clones alone and lacks a portion of them. The profile shows 45,000 to 55,000 clones, 60% to 80% of them singletons. The source was peripheral blood, collected before any cancer treatment. The chain recombines TRBV28 with TRBJ1-2, with a tentative D call TRBD1 (6 bases). This clonotype was obtained from a man between 40 and 75 years old with stage I squamous cell lung carcinoma. The CDR3 protein is CASSFMGGGYGYTF. As DNA, the CDR3 is TGTGCCAGCAGTTTTATGGGAGGGGGCTATGGCTACACCTTC.